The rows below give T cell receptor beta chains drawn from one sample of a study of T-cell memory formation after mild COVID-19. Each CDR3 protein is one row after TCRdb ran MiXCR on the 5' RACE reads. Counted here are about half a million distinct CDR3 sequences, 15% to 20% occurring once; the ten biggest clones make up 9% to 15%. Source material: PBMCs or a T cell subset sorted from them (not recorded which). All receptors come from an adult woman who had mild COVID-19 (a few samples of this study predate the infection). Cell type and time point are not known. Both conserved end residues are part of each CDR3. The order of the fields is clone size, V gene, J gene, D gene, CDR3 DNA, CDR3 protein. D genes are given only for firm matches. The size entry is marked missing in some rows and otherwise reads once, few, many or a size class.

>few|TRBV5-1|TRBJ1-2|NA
TGCGCCAGCAGCTTGGACAGTAACCTTAACTATGGCTACACCTTC
CASSLDSNLNYGYTF
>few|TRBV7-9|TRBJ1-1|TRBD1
TGTGCCAGCAGCTTAAAGGGACAGGTCATGAACACTGAAGCTTTCTTT
CASSLKGQVMNTEAFF
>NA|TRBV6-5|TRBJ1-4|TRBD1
TGTGCCAGCAGTCGACAGGGGGGTGGTGAAAAACTGTTTTTT
CASSRQGGGEKLFF
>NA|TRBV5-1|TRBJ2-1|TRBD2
TGCGCCAGCTCCCCCGGGGGGGCCCTTGATGAGCAGTTCTTC
CASSPGGALDEQFF
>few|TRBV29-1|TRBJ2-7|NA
TGCAGCGTTAAGACAGCAGGGAAGTACGAGCAGTACTTC
CSVKTAGKYEQYF
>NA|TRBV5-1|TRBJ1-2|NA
TGCGCCAGCACTCGGGATTCACAAGGGCTTGGCTACACCTTC
CASTRDSQGLGYTF
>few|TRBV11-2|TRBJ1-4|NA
TGTGCCAGCAGCTCGCCAGGGGTTAATGAAAAACTGTTTTTT
CASSSPGVNEKLFF
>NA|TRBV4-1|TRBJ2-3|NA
TGCGCCAGCAGCCAGGCCCCTACAGGGATGAGCACAGATACGCAGTATTTT
CASSQAPTGMSTDTQYF
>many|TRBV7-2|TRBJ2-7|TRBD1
TGTGCCAGCAGCCCACCGGGGACAGCATCTATGGCCGAGCAGTACTTC
CASSPPGTASMAEQYF
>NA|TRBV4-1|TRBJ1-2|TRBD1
TGCGCCAGCAGCCAAACGACAGGGGACTATGGCTACACCTTC
CASSQTTGDYGYTF
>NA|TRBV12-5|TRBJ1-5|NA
TGTGCTAGTGGTAGGGGGGTACAGCCCCAGCATTTT
CASGRGVQPQHF
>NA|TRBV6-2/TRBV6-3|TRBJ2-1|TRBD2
TGTGCCAGCAGTTTCGGGGTAGCGGGGTACAATGAGCAGTTCTTC
CASSFGVAGYNEQFF
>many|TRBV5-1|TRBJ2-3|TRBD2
TGCGCCAGCGGATTTTCTAGCGGGGGCACAGATACGCAGTATTTT
CASGFSSGGTDTQYF
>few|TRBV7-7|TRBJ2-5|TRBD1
TGTGCCAGCACCAATGGACAGGGGAACCAAGAGACCCAGTACTTC
CASTNGQGNQETQYF
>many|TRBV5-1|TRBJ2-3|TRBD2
TGCGCCAGCAGCTTGTTCTCCAGCGGGGGGGGCACAGATACGCAGTATTTT
CASSLFSSGGGTDTQYF
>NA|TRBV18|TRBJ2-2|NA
TGTGCCAGCTCACCAGAAGGGAGTTCCGGGGAGCTGTTTTTT
CASSPEGSSGELFF
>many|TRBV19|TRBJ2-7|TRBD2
TGTGCCAGTTCCAGCGGGGGACCCTACGAGCAGTACTTC
CASSSGGPYEQYF
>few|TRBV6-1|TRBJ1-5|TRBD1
TGTGCCAGCACCCCGGACAGGGGAGGCAATCAGCCCCAGCATTTT
CASTPDRGGNQPQHF
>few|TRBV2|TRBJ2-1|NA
TGTGCCTCTGAATCCTACAATGAGCAGTTCTTC
CASESYNEQFF
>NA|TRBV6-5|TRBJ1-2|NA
TGTGCCAGCAGTTACCGGCCATTCCTGGCAGGGCGGGATGGCTACACCTTC
CASSYRPFLAGRDGYTF
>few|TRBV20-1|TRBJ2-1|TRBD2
TGCAGTGCTAGTAAGAGCGGGAGATCGAACAATGAGCAGTTCTTC
CSASKSGRSNNEQFF
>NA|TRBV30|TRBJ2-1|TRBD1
TGTGCCTGGAGTCACAGGGGGATTGAGCAGTTCTTC
CAWSHRGIEQFF
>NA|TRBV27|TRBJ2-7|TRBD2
TGTGCCAGCAGTTTTACGGGAGGGCCTTACGAGCAGTACTTC
CASSFTGGPYEQYF
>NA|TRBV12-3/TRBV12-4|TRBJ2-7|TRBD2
TGTGCCAGCAGTTTTCGCGGGGGGACCTACGAGCAGTACTTC
CASSFRGGTYEQYF
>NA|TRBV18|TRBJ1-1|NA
TGTGCCAGCTCACCGGGGGCGAACGGGGCTGAAGCTTTCTTT
CASSPGANGAEAFF
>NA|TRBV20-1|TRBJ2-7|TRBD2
TGCAGTGCCGCCCCGGGACTAGCTTCCCACGAGCAGTACTTC
CSAAPGLASHEQYF
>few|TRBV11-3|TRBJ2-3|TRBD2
TGTGCCAGCAGCCCTTGGACTAGCGGGGCCCTCGAAGATACGCAGTATTTT
CASSPWTSGALEDTQYF
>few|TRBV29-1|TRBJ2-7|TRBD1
TGCAGCGCTGGACAGGGCCGTAATGTATTCGAGCAGTACTTC
CSAGQGRNVFEQYF
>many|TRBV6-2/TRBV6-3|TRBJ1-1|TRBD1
TGTGCCAGCACCCGAGGACAGGGAGTTCGCATGAACACTGAAGCTTTCTTT
CASTRGQGVRMNTEAFF
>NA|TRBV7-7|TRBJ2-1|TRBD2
TGTGCTAGCAGCCCGACCGGACTAGCCGATGAGCAGTTCTTC
CASSPTGLADEQFF
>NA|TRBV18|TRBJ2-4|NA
TGTGCCAGCTCACCCGGGGGCGACATTCAGTACTTC
CASSPGGDIQYF
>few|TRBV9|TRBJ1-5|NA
TGTGCCAGCAGCGTAGTTCACGCCTTAAATAGCAATCAGCCCCAGCATTTT
CASSVVHALNSNQPQHF
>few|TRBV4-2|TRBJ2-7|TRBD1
TGTGCCAGCAGCCTCCGGACCGGGACAGGGAACGAGCAGTACTTC
CASSLRTGTGNEQYF
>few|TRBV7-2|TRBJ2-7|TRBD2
TGTGCCAGCAGCCCGATAGCGGGCGAGCAGTACTTC
CASSPIAGEQYF
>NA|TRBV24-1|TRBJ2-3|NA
TGTGCCACCGGATCGACAACCAACACAGATACGCAGTATTTT
CATGSTTNTDTQYF
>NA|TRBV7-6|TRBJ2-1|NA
TGTGCCAGCAGCTTACTGCCGGGATTCTACAATGAGCAGTTCTTC
CASSLLPGFYNEQFF
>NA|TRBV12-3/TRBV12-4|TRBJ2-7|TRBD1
TGTGCCAGCAGCCTCGCCGGGACAGGGTCGTCCGAGCAGTACTTC
CASSLAGTGSSEQYF
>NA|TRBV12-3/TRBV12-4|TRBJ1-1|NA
TGTGCCAGCATTCTTAACCTGCCGGGGGGGGCTGAAGCTTTCTTT
CASILNLPGGAEAFF
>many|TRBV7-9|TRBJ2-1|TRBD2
TGTGCCAGCAGCGCCGGGACTAGCGGGAACAATGAGCAGTTCTTC
CASSAGTSGNNEQFF
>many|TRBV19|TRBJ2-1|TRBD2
TGTGCCAGTAGTAGCGGGAGGGTATTCAATGAGCAGTTCTTC
CASSSGRVFNEQFF
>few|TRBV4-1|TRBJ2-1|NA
TGCGCCAGCAGCCAAGGTGTCCCTGGGGGCAATGAGCAGTTCTTC
CASSQGVPGGNEQFF
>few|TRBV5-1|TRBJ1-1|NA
TGCGCCAGCAGCTTCGGGCAGGCTGAAGCTTTCTTT
CASSFGQAEAFF